The present entry profiles one T cell receptor (beta chain) with its context. As yet, its antigen is unknown. The sample belongs to a study of graft-versus-host responses after intestinal transplantation. Per germline, CDR1 SGHRS and CDR2 YFSETQ. V shed 6 bases and J 5 bases; nucleotides not matched to a gene: 5. The CDR3 contains 14 residues. The data were produced by immunoSEQ multiplex PCR, yet TCRdb's version contains in-frame clones alone and is incomplete. Seen here are fewer than 150,000 clones, around 90% observed once, and the top ten hold around 0.15%. The sequencing here drew on unstimulated CD4+ T cells sorted from spleen or lymph node cells, taken before intestinal transplant. The source is a human donor who received an intestinal transplant. The chain carries TRBV5-1 and TRBJ2-5, with 12 bases that match TRBD2. The CDR3 DNA sequence: TGCGCCAGCACTAGCGGGGGGGCCGGTGAGACCCAGTACTTC. Translation gives CASTSGGAGETQYF.